This T cell receptor (beta chain) was documented in a study of T cell responses to AZD1222 COVID-19 vaccine. General study findings and limits: Unmutated regions of variants are reportedly targeted by nearly half of spike-specific TCRs. Across the whole spike, CD4 TCRs peaked at regions 160-218 and 743-854.

Clones were read by immunoSEQ multiplex PCR, and TCRdb kept only the in-frame ones, dropping some. The data show roughly 150,000 clones, roughly 88% seen once. A note on this clone: What it binds is unknown.

With V trimmed by 4 bases and J by 8 bases, 3 bases remained unmatched. This CDR3 comprises 12 residues. Germline assignment: CDR1 KGHDR and CDR2 SFDVKD. The sequences come from peripheral blood, collected on day 0 of MenACWY control vaccination. The V call is TRBV24-1, the J call TRBJ1-2, with 7 positions matching TRBD1. The receptor comes from an adult in good health. Here the CDR3 DNA reads TGTGCCACCAGTGACGACAGGGCCGGCTACACCTTC. Translating it yields CATSDDRAGYTF.